The clone carrying this T cell receptor (beta chain) was counted between two and nine times. Its antigen remains unidentified. The entry originates in a study of CD8 T cells in ankylosing spondylitis. Study-wide results and limits: Typical of ankylosing spondylitis blood, it appeared, was a TCR beta motif of eight highly homologous variants.

A single record per CDR3 protein comes from TCRdb applying MiXCR to the 5' RACE reads. The data hold hundreds of thousands of distinct CDR3 sequences, with more than 15% observed a single time. This TCR was sampled from a male donor with ankylosing spondylitis. Sequencing was carried out using blood, either unsorted or a sorted T cell fraction (not recorded which).

The CDR3 loop reads CSGAGGADTQYF. For the CDR3, the DNA is TGCAGCGGTGCGGGAGGGGCAGATACGCAGTATTTT. The J gene is TRBJ2-3, the V gene TRBV29-1; TRBD2 matches 9 bases. This CDR3 has 12 residues. Trimming took 7 bases from V and 4 from J; bases not matched to a gene: 3. CDR1 and CDR2 from the germline V gene are SQVTM and ANQGSEA.